This entry lists 14 T cell receptor beta chains sequenced from one sample in a study of PD-1 blockade in classical Hodgkin lymphoma. Specified time point: cycle 4 day 1 (C4D1), after 6 weeks of nivolumab. Each patient relapsed following autologous stem cell transplantation, and prior brentuximab vedotin exposure differed. TCRdb's table, derived via immunoSEQ multiplex PCR, lists solely in-frame clones and lacks some. The table shows some 95,000 clones, with around nine tenths occurring only once. This sample comprised peripheral blood mononuclear cells (PBMCs), obtained before the fourth cycle of nivolumab. The receptors derive from a human donor with classical Hodgkin lymphoma.

The CDR3 DNA reads as TGCGCCAGCAGCGGCTTAGGGGGGGCGAACACTGAAGCTTTCTTT. This encodes CASSGLGGANTEAFF. The V and J genes are TRBV5-1 and TRBJ1-1, with D perhaps matching TRBD1 (6 bases). Trimming pared 4 bases from V and 1 base from J, leaving 14 bases between. This CDR3 contains 15 residues. Per the germline V gene, CDR1 is SGHRS and CDR2 is YFSETQ.

V gene TRBV19 combines with J gene TRBJ1-5; tentative D call: TRBD1 (6 bases). Trimming removed 5 bases at V and 10 bases at J, with 30 bases between. CDR1 is LNHDA and CDR2 is SQIVND in the germline V gene (reference sequence). The CDR3 sequence is 18 residues long. The CDR3 sequence: CASSLRGAAYVNVGPQHF. As DNA, the CDR3 is TGTGCCAGTAGTTTGAGGGGGGCGGCCTACGTTAATGTGGGACCCCAGCATTTT.

The chain employs TRBV29-1 and TRBJ1-1; TRBD1 aligns across 8 bases. Trimming took 4 bases from V and 4 from J; bases not matched to a gene: 8. CDR3 length: 14 residues. Germline V gives CDR1 SQVTM, CDR2 ANQGSEA. CDR3 DNA: TGCAGCGTTGGCCTCAACAGGGGGGTCACTGAAGCTTTCTTT. The encoded protein is CSVGLNRGVTEAFF. The full variable domain, with the rest looked up from reference TRBV29-1 and TRBJ1-1, is SAVISQKPSRDICQRGTSLTIQCQVDSQVTMMFWYRQQPGQSLTLIATANQGSEATYESGFVIDKFPISRPNLTFSTLTVSNMSPEDSSIYLCSVGLNRGVTEAFFGQGTRLTVV.

This chain joins TRBV11-3 and TRBJ1-1, with unresolved D. There are 14 residues in the CDR3. Germline loops: CDR1 SGHNT, CDR2 YENEEA. V lost 1 base to trimming and J lost 3 bases, with 9 bases between them. In DNA, the CDR3 is TGTGCCAGCAGCTTAGGGGAGAGGGACACTGAAGCTTTCTTT. Its translation is CASSLGERDTEAFF.

The chain has TRBV10-2 and TRBJ2-3; 7 bases are a match to TRBD1. From germline, CDR1 is WSHSY and CDR2 SAAADI. The CDR3 loop spans 13 amino acids. Germline trimming cut 4 bases from V and 6 bases from J; bases unmatched to any gene: 4. The CDR3 DNA follows: TGCGCCAGCAGTGCCACAGGGGCCGATACGCAGTATTTT. Translation gives CASSATGADTQYF.

The chain is built from TRBV19 and TRBJ1-4; 7 positions agree with TRBD1. V shed 5 bases and J 5 bases; nucleotides not matched to a gene: 5. The germline gives CDR1 LNHDA, CDR2 SQIVND (reference sequence). The CDR3 totals 14 residues. CDR3 in DNA: TGTGCCAGTAGTTCCGGGACAGCAAATGAAAAACTGTTTTTT. Its translation is CASSSGTANEKLFF.

V usage is TRBV27 and J usage is TRBJ2-7; D is unresolved. Germline lookup yields CDR1 MNHEY and CDR2 SMNVEV (reference sequence). The V gene lost 6 bases and the J gene lost 2 bases, with 8 bases spanning the gap. This CDR3 has 12 residues. The DNA for the CDR3 is TGTGCCAGCAGGACGGCTACCTACGAGCAGTACTTC. This gives the protein CASRTATYEQYF.

This clone has more than one count but fewer than ten. The chain carries TRBV6-6 and TRBJ1-5; D remains unclear. CDR1 and CDR2 (germline): MNHNY, SVGAGI (reference sequence). V gave up 4 bases and J gave up 4 bases, with 5 bases separating them. The CDR3 consists of 12 residues. CDR3: CASSSQNQPQHF. In DNA, the CDR3 is TGTGCCAGCAGTTCACAAAATCAGCCCCAGCATTTT.

This clone appeared a single time. V gene TRBV19 combines with J gene TRBJ1-5; the match to TRBD1 covers 9 bases. CDR1 LNHDA and CDR2 SQIVND come from the germline V gene (reference sequence). The CDR3 has 16 amino acids. V lost 4 bases, J lost 2 bases, and 6 bases stayed unmatched. DNA of the CDR3: TGTGCCAGTAGTAGTTGGGACAGGGAAGGCAATCAGCCCCAGCATTTT. This gives the protein CASSSWDREGNQPQHF.

This rearrangement joins TRBV7-6 to TRBJ2-7; D is perhaps TRBD2 (5 bases). V dropped 5 bases and J dropped 5 bases, with 16 bases sitting between them. This CDR3 has 14 amino acids. The germline V gene encodes CDR1 SGHVS and CDR2 FNYEAQ. CDR3 sequence (DNA): TGTGCCAGCAGCCCGGAGGCCGGGTCAGACGAGCAGTACTTC. It is translated as CASSPEAGSDEQYF.

The chain employs TRBV7-3 and TRBJ1-5; D is unclear. The germline CDR1 and CDR2 sequences are SGHTA and FQGTGA. This CDR3 is 13 amino acids long. Trimming cost V 3 bases and J 1 base, with 4 bases left between them. Here the CDR3 DNA reads TGTGCCAGCAGCTTCGACAGCAATCAGCCCCAGCATTTT. This translates into CASSFDSNQPQHF.

The J gene is TRBJ2-5, the V gene TRBV5-4; 8 bases are a match to TRBD2. Judging by the DNA end, TRBJ2-7 fits better; the J call may be wrong. Per germline, CDR1 SGHNT and CDR2 YYREEE (reference sequence). The CDR3 is made up of 14 amino acids. CDR3 nucleotides: TGTGCCAGCAGCTTCAGCGGGGGCCCTAACGAGCAGTACTTC. Translating it yields CASSFSGGPNEQYF.

The V call is TRBV29-1, the J call TRBJ2-5, with D maybe TRBD2 (5 bases). Between the trimmed V and J ends, which lost 4 bases and 1 base, there was a span of 10 bases. The CDR3 spans 13 residues. Per germline, CDR1 SQVTM and CDR2 ANQGSEA. CDR3 sequence reads: CSVGVTSQETQYF. The CDR3 DNA reads as TGCAGCGTTGGAGTTACTAGCCAAGAGACCCAGTACTTC.

The genes are TRBV13 and TRBJ2-2; 10 bases align to TRBD2. This CDR3 contains 17 residues. Germline assignment: CDR1 PRHDT and CDR2 FYEKMQ (reference sequence). Trimming cost V 6 bases and J 1 base; bases outside gene matches: 8. CDR3 DNA sequence: TGTGCCAGCAGTTATAATCTAGCGGGGGAGAACACCGGGGAGCTGTTTTTT. It encodes CASSYNLAGENTGELFF.